This TCR beta chain was identified in a study of regulatory T cells in long-lasting Graves disease. V lost 2 bases, J lost 3 bases, and 14 bases lay in between. Germline-derived CDR1 and CDR2 are DFQATT and SNEGSKA (reference sequence). The CDR3 contains 15 residues. Library construction for TCR beta used iRepertoire HTBI primers and Arm-PCR of CDR3 regions. TCRdb fed the multiplex PCR reads into MiXCR, producing one record per CDR3 protein. This table holds about 420,000 distinct CDR3 sequences, about 17% found once. Time point meaning: newly diagnosed GD, antithyroid drugs for less than 3 months. From PBMCs, RNA was extracted and then used to make the TCR library. These sequences were also reported in another study, on T cells in Graves' hyperthyroidism and ophthalmopathy. That publication notes: Carried out on the TCR CDR3, a first-round RT-PCR used the HTBI primer set.

This receptor was identified in a woman aged 18-29 years with Graves disease. This specimen was peripheral blood mononuclear cells (PBMCs), taken at new diagnosis, from a patient treated with antithyroid drugs. The rearrangement uses TRBV20-1 and TRBJ2-1; D might be TRBD2 (6 bases). CDR3 nucleotides: TGCAGTGCTAGACCCACTAGCTTCGTCTACAATGAGCAGTTCTTC. Translated: CSARPTSFVYNEQFF.